One sample yielded the 29 T cell receptor beta chains listed below, sequenced in a study of human T cells and chemical hapten exposure. The time point is: patch test 1, 2 weeks after DPC sensitization. Described treatment: therapeutic diphenylcyclopropenone sensitization with weekly scalp DPC. From the RACE reads, TCRdb called clonotypes with MiXCR, one entry per CDR3 protein. This sample carries 380,000 or so distinct CDR3 sequences, approximately 4.4% of them seen once, and the ten largest clones take approximately 2.5%. This material consisted of whole blood, taken in connection with sensitization to the hapten diphenylcyclopropenone (DPC). The receptors shown here come from a woman aged 45-65 years with alopecia areata. Some clones in this sample may be carry-over from other donors' samples.

The rearrangement joins TRBV15 to TRBJ1-2, with D maybe TRBD1 (6 bases). Germline CDR1 reads LNHNV; CDR2 reads YYDKDF (reference sequence). V gave up 0 bases and J gave up 4 bases, with 12 bases separating them. This CDR3 comprises 15 residues. DNA of the CDR3: TGTGCCACCAGCAGAGATCGGGGGCGCAGCTATGGCTACACCTTC. Its translation: CATSRDRGRSYGYTF.

Only a few counts were recorded for this clonotype. The chain carries TRBV4-1 and TRBJ2-5; TRBD2 matches 9 bases. The CDR3 covers 15 residues. Germline trimming cut 4 bases from V and 2 bases from J; bases unmatched to any gene: 5. CDR1 MGHRA and CDR2 YSYEKL come from the germline V gene. CDR3 loop: CASSRGTSPQETQYF. The DNA for the CDR3 is TGCGCCAGCAGCCGGGGGACTAGCCCTCAAGAGACCCAGTACTTC.

This clonotype was recorded at least ten times. CDR3: CSAQGQGPEKLFF. The CDR3 DNA is TGCAGCGCCCAGGGACAGGGGCCTGAAAAACTGTTTTTT. The chain uses TRBV29-1 and TRBJ1-4; TRBD1 matches 10 bases. Germline loops: CDR1 SQVTM, CDR2 ANQGSEA. V shed 7 bases, J shed 7 bases, and the junction held 6 bases outside the gene matches. The CDR3 runs 13 residues. Supplemented by reference TRBV29-1 and TRBJ1-4, the full variable domain reads SAVISQKPSRDICQRGTSLTIQCQVDSQVTMMFWYRQQPGQSLTLIATANQGSEATYESGFVIDKFPISRPNLTFSTLTVSNMSPEDSSIYLCSAQGQGPEKLFFGSGTQLSVL.

This clonotype was seen at least ten times. The J gene is TRBJ1-5, the V gene TRBV25-1; a weak D match, TRBD1 (6 bases). This CDR3 is built from 14 residues. CDR1 and CDR2 from the germline V gene are MGHDK and SYGVNS. V lost 1 base to trimming and J lost 3 bases, with 7 bases between them. This CDR3 is CASSESGANQPQHF. CDR3 DNA: TGTGCCAGCAGTGAATCAGGGGCCAATCAGCCCCAGCATTTT.

This clonotype was recorded many times. One end of the junction varies from germline; a read error may be responsible. This sequence joins TRBV6-5 and TRBJ1-1; 8 bases map to TRBD1. Per the germline V gene, CDR1 is MNHEY and CDR2 is SVGAGI. CDR3 length: 15 residues. The CDR3 is CASSYSYRGNAEAFF. The CDR3, as DNA: TGTGCCAGCAGTTACTCCTACAGGGGGAACGCTGAAGCTTTCTTT.

V usage is TRBV7-2 and J usage is TRBJ2-2, with TRBD2 matching 8 bases. With V trimmed by 5 bases and J by 5 bases, 7 bases remained unmatched. This CDR3 is 15 amino acids long. Germline values: CDR1 SGHTA, CDR2 FQGNSA. The CDR3, as DNA: TGTGCCAGCAGCCTCCAATTAGCGGGGACCGGGGAGCTGTTTTTT. It yields the protein CASSLQLAGTGELFF.

The CDR3 sequence: CASSPTSGGEEQYF. The CDR3 nucleotides read TGTGCCAGCAGTCCAACTAGCGGGGGTGAGGAGCAGTACTTC. This chain links TRBV7-9 with TRBJ2-7; 11 nucleotides align to TRBD2. The CDR3 has 14 amino acids. The V segment lost 6 bases and the J segment 7 bases; nucleotides outside the gene matches: 8. Germline V gene sequence: CDR1 SEHNR, CDR2 FQNEAQ (reference sequence).

A note on this clonotype: A much bigger clone sits one base away, suggesting this may be a read error. The rearrangement links TRBV5-6 to TRBJ2-3; 10 bases are a match to TRBD1. Per the germline V gene, CDR1 is SGHDT and CDR2 is YYEEEE. This CDR3 spans 15 amino acids. DNA for the CDR3: TGTGCCAGAAGCCCGTGGGACAGGGGCACGGATACGCAGTATTTT. This translates into CARSPWDRGTDTQYF.

Comment on this clonotype: A much larger clone differs by one base, so this may be a read error. The chain carries TRBV6-5 and TRBJ2-5, with 8 bases aligning to TRBD1. Trimming at V came to 11 bases and at J to 5 bases, leaving 10 bases not matched to a gene. Germline-derived CDR1 and CDR2 are MNHEY and SVGAGI. The CDR3 sequence is 13 residues long. CDR3 loop: CASLDRDVETQYF. DNA of the CDR3: TGTGCCTCCCTGGACAGGGACGTGGAGACCCAGTACTTC.

About this clonotype: One base away lies a much larger clone, so this may be a sequencing read error. V is TRBV20-1 and J is TRBJ2-7, with D perhaps assigned TRBD1 or TRBD2 (5 bases each). Germline CDR1 DFQATT, CDR2 SNEGSKA (reference sequence). The CDR3 runs to 14 residues. The CDR3 DNA follows: TGCAGTGCTGGCCCTGGGACGGCCTCCCACGAGCAGTACTTC. Translating gives CSAGPGTASHEQYF.

Ten or more counts support this clonotype. The CDR3 DNA sequence: TGTGCCACCAGTGACTCGACCCCGAGGGCCGGAAACATTCAGTACTTC. As protein: CATSDSTPRAGNIQYF. This chain links TRBV24-1 with TRBJ2-4; possible D gene TRBD2, 5 bases. CDR1 is KGHDR and CDR2 is SFDVKD in the germline V gene. Trimming pared 4 bases from V and 6 bases from J, leaving 18 bases between. The CDR3 length is 16 residues.

The V and J genes are TRBV29-1 and TRBJ2-5; D is possibly TRBD2 (6 bases). Per germline, CDR1 SQVTM and CDR2 ANQGSEA. Trimming took 0 bases from V and 1 from J, leaving 18 bases between them. This CDR3 is 17 amino acids long. The CDR3 nucleotides read TGCAGCGTTGAAGATTTAAGTACTAGCAGCTCCCAAGAGACCCAGTACTTC. It is translated as CSVEDLSTSSSQETQYF.

This clonotype was observed a few times. The V call is TRBV6-1, the J call TRBJ1-1; D is unclear. The germline V gene has CDR1 MNHNS and CDR2 SASEGT. V was clipped by 8 bases and J by 0 bases, with 16 bases between them. The CDR3 consists of 15 residues. CDR3 nucleotides: TGTGCCAGCTCCCAAGAGAGTCTTATGAACACTGAAGCTTTCTTT. Its translation: CASSQESLMNTEAFF.

This clonotype was found a few times. Mismatch with germline at one junction end may stem from a read error. V gene TRBV7-8 combines with J gene TRBJ2-7; D may be TRBD2 (6 bases). The germline V gene has CDR1 SGHVS and CDR2 FQNEAQ. The CDR3 loop spans 14 amino acids. The DNA of the CDR3 is TGTGCCAGCAGCTCTAAGCGGGCGGGGTACGGGCAGTACTTC. This sequence encodes CASSSKRAGYGQYF.

Many counts were recorded for this clonotype. This sequence joins TRBV12-3 or TRBV12-4 and TRBJ2-3; TRBD2 agrees at 8 bases. CDR3 length equals 15 residues. Losses at the gene ends were 10 bases for V and 1 base for J; bases not matched to a gene: 10. CDR3 residues: CATRLAPGGTDTQYF. CDR3 bases: TGTGCCACCAGACTAGCGCCGGGTGGCACAGATACGCAGTATTTT.

This clonotype was recorded at least ten times. The V call is TRBV27, the J call TRBJ2-2; 8 bases align to TRBD1. The V gene end was trimmed by 4 bases and the J gene end by 7 bases; junction bases not matched to a gene: 5. CDR1 is MNHEY, CDR2 SMNVEV, per germline (reference sequence). This CDR3 has 14 amino acids. The CDR3 spells CASSSGTGGGELFF. For the CDR3, the DNA is TGTGCCAGCAGTTCCGGGACAGGCGGCGGGGAGCTGTTTTTT.

This clonotype was detected ten times or more. The chain has TRBV20-1 and TRBJ1-5, with D maybe TRBD1 (5 bases). This CDR3 comprises 14 residues. V gave up 6 bases and J gave up 4 bases, with 16 bases separating them. Germline values: CDR1 DFQATT, CDR2 SNEGSKA (reference sequence). The CDR3 spells CSASRGFENQPQHF. CDR3 coding DNA: TGCAGTGCCTCCCGGGGGTTTGAGAATCAGCCCCAGCATTTT.

This clonotype came up many times. This sequence joins TRBV7-2 and TRBJ2-7, with 12 nucleotides matching TRBD2. The V and J ends lost 3 bases and 1 base, in that order; junction bases with no gene match: 4. The CDR3 has 16 amino acids. From germline, CDR1 is SGHTA and CDR2 FQGNSA. The DNA of the CDR3 is TGTGCCAGCAGCTTCCCCACTAGCGGGAGGTCCTACGAGCAGTACTTC. Residues: CASSFPTSGRSYEQYF.

As to this clonotype: This may be a read error: a much more frequent sequence differs by one nucleotide. This rearrangement joins TRBV12-3 or TRBV12-4 to TRBJ2-1; D is undetermined. The CDR3 is 11 amino acids. The CDR3 region has the DNA TGTGCCAGCAGCCTAACTTCCGAGCAGTTATTC. Its translation: CASSLTSEQLF.

This chain links TRBV5-1 with TRBJ2-5; TRBD1 might be the D (7 bases). The CDR3 contains 13 residues. The V gene's germline CDR1 is SGHRS and CDR2 YFSETQ. V was cut by 7 bases and J by 1 base, with 11 bases left in between. CDR3 in amino acids: CASGGTAQETQYF. CDR3 DNA sequence: TGCGCCAGCGGGGGGACAGCCCAAGAGACCCAGTACTTC.

This sequence joins TRBV7-9 and TRBJ1-4, with 8 bases fitting TRBD1. CDR3 length equals 14 residues. Germline CDR1 reads SEHNR; CDR2 reads FQNEAQ (reference sequence). V lost 5 bases and J lost 6; bases outside the gene matches: 5. The CDR3 region is CASSVDREYEKLFF. CDR3 DNA sequence: TGTGCCAGCAGCGTGGACAGGGAGTATGAAAAACTGTTTTTT.

The chain carries TRBV9 and TRBJ1-4; maybe TRBD1 (5 bases). The CDR3 contains 14 residues. V lost 3 bases, J lost 3 bases, and 9 bases lay in between. The germline CDR1 and CDR2 sequences are SGDLS and YYNGEE. CDR3 bases: TGTGCCAGCAGCGCGGGACGGTCTAATGAAAAACTGTTTTTT. Protein: CASSAGRSNEKLFF.

This clonotype has at least ten counts. The rearrangement uses TRBV12-3 or TRBV12-4 and TRBJ2-1; a possible D gene is TRBD1 (6 bases). There are 14 residues in the CDR3. V was clipped by 7 bases and J by 0 bases, with 10 bases between them. The CDR3 region has the DNA TGTGCCAGCAACGGACAGAGCTCCTACAATGAGCAGTTCTTC. Residues: CASNGQSSYNEQFF.

This clonotype was seen many times. The genes are TRBV4-1 and TRBJ1-2; D call uncertain. The V gene's germline CDR1 is MGHRA and CDR2 YSYEKL. Trimming pared 0 bases from V and 0 bases from J, leaving 8 bases between. This CDR3 region has 15 residues. The CDR3 bases are TGCGCCAGCAGCCAAGAAGGGTCTGCTAACTATGGCTACACCTTC. Translated: CASSQEGSANYGYTF.

This clonotype was observed a few times. The CDR3, as DNA: TGTGCCAGCAGTCCGGGAGGGTCCGGGGAGCTGTTTTTT. Translating gives CASSPGGSGELFF. The V gene is TRBV7-8, the J gene TRBJ2-2; 8 nucleotides align to TRBD2. The V gene's germline CDR1 is SGHVS and CDR2 FQNEAQ. The ends lost 6 bases at V and 6 bases at J; junction bases unmatched: 3. This CDR3 region has 13 residues.

The J gene is TRBJ2-3, the V gene TRBV5-4, with 9 bases lining up with TRBD2. This CDR3 has 17 amino acids. CDR1 is SGHNT and CDR2 is YYREEE in the germline V gene (reference sequence). Losses at the gene ends were 4 bases for V and 5 bases for J; bases not matched to a gene: 14. For the CDR3, the DNA is TGTGCCAGCAGCCCTAGCCCCGCGGGGGGGCCCCGAGATACGCAGTATTTT. Protein product: CASSPSPAGGPRDTQYF.

This chain's CDR3 is CASSEARGRQPQHF. The CDR3 nucleotides are TGTGCCAGCAGTGAAGCCAGGGGTCGACAGCCCCAGCATTTT. The chain carries TRBV6-1 and TRBJ1-5, with D perhaps matching TRBD1 (6 bases). Looked up from germline, CDR1 is MNHNS and CDR2 is SASEGT. The V end lost 0 bases, the J end lost 7 bases, and 10 bases lay between the germline ends. CDR3 length equals 14 residues.

The V call is TRBV30, the J call TRBJ1-5; possibly TRBD1 for D (6 bases). Trimming took 0 bases from V and 7 from J, leaving 10 bases between them. The CDR3 is made up of 13 amino acids. Germline CDR1 GTSNPN, CDR2 SVGIG (reference sequence). CDR3 residues: CAWSVGGGQPQHF. CDR3 coding DNA: TGTGCCTGGAGTGTAGGGGGGGGACAGCCCCAGCATTTT.

This chain joins TRBV5-4 and TRBJ2-7; 9 bases are a match to TRBD2. J gave up 6 bases and V 4 bases, and 14 bases lay outside the gene matches. The CDR3 spans 16 residues. CDR1 SGHNT and CDR2 YYREEE come from the germline V gene (reference sequence). CDR3 DNA: TGTGCCAGCAGCGCTTTTCAACCGGGACTAGCTGGCGAGCAGTACTTC. Protein sequence: CASSAFQPGLAGEQYF.